This TCR beta chain was recorded in a study of blood T cell repertoires in COVID-19. The CDR3 is 13 amino acids. Trimming took 9 bases from V and 2 from J, leaving 14 bases between them. The germline V gene has CDR1 MNHEY and CDR2 SVGAGI. Sequencing used immunoSEQ multiplex PCR; TCRdb keeps in-frame clones, though not all of them. The sample shows hundreds of thousands of clones, 85% to 90% of them seen only once. This clone has only a few counts. Source material: PBMCs or T cells enriched from blood (not recorded which). The chain uses TRBV6-5 and TRBJ2-7, with TRBD2 as a possible D gene (6 bases). This TCR came from a man aged 40-49 years who had recovered from COVID-19. The CDR3 DNA reads TGTGCCAGTACGGCTAGCGCAACCTACGAGCAGTACTTC. Protein product: CASTASATYEQYF.